The 21 T cell receptor beta chains below come from one sample, sequenced in a study of blood T cell repertoires in COVID-19. Assay: immunoSEQ multiplex PCR; the TCRdb copy retains only in-frame clones and omits some. The table has over 120,000 clones, roughly 87% seen once. The specimen sequenced was peripheral blood. These receptors were obtained from a woman aged 50 to 60 with acute or convalescent COVID-19.

The CDR3 loop is CASSWETGTGSYEQYF. The CDR3, as DNA: TGTGCCAGCAGTTGGGAAACCGGGACAGGGAGCTACGAGCAGTACTTC. J is TRBJ2-7 and V is TRBV27; the match to TRBD1 covers 9 bases. With V trimmed by 4 bases and J by 3 bases, 10 bases remained unmatched. The germline CDR1 and CDR2 sequences are MNHEY and SMNVEV (reference sequence). This CDR3 comprises 16 residues.

The chain employs TRBV14 and TRBJ1-2; 7 bases fit TRBD1. Trimming cost V 3 bases and J 8 bases; bases outside gene matches: 6. The length of the CDR3 is 13 residues. Germline V gene data show CDR1 as SGHDN and CDR2 as FVKESK. The DNA of the CDR3 is TGTGCCAGCAGCCACCTCGGGACAGTCGGCTACACCTTC. Encoded protein: CASSHLGTVGYTF.

The V call is TRBV19, the J call TRBJ2-3; 8 bases fit TRBD1. With V trimmed by 5 bases and J by 6 bases, 10 bases remained unmatched. Germline values: CDR1 LNHDA, CDR2 SQIVND (reference sequence). The CDR3 is made up of 15 amino acids. This CDR3 reads CASSSRTGKYDTQYF. The CDR3 DNA reads as TGTGCCAGTAGTTCCCGGACAGGGAAATACGATACGCAGTATTTT.

The V call is TRBV2, the J call TRBJ1-2; D is possibly TRBD1 (6 bases). Trimming stripped 5 bases from V and 7 bases from J, with 11 bases between. The CDR3 is 12 amino acids. CDR1 is SNHLY and CDR2 is FYNNEI in the germline V gene. The CDR3 DNA is TGTGCCAGCAGTAACCACAGGGCTGGCTACACCTTC. It specifies CASSNHRAGYTF.

The chain is built from TRBV6-5 and TRBJ1-2; D may be TRBD1 (5 bases). Trimming stripped 7 bases from V and 5 bases from J, with 11 bases between. CDR1 MNHEY and CDR2 SVGAGI come from the germline V gene. This CDR3 is 12 amino acids long. The CDR3 loop reads CASTQDIYGYTF. The CDR3 DNA sequence: TGTGCCAGCACCCAGGACATTTATGGCTACACCTTC.

The gene calls are TRBV24-1 and TRBJ1-1; D might be TRBD1 (5 bases). This CDR3 spans 13 amino acids. The V end lost 0 bases, the J end lost 6 bases, and 7 bases lay between the germline ends. Germline values: CDR1 KGHDR, CDR2 SFDVKD. CDR3 in amino acids: CATSDLWGAEAFF. The DNA for the CDR3 is TGTGCCACCAGTGATTTGTGGGGGGCTGAAGCTTTCTTT.

The chain joins TRBV19 to TRBJ1-2; possibly TRBD1 for D (6 bases). Germline V gene data show CDR1 as LNHDA and CDR2 as SQIVND (reference sequence). The V end was cut by 9 bases, the J end by 0 bases, with 17 bases between. CDR3 length: 15 residues. The CDR3 DNA sequence: TGTGCCAGCCGGGACACACCAAGCTCTAACTATGGCTACACCTTC. It translates to CASRDTPSSNYGYTF.

This sequence joins TRBV19 and TRBJ1-2; possibly TRBD1 for D (6 bases). Germline V gene data show CDR1 as LNHDA and CDR2 as SQIVND (reference sequence). The CDR3 spans 14 residues. Trimming cost V 6 bases and J 0 bases, with 11 bases left between them. This chain's CDR3 is CASSYRDSNYGYTF. The CDR3, as DNA: TGTGCCAGTAGCTACAGGGATTCTAACTATGGCTACACCTTC.

This clone was seen a handful of times. CDR3 coding DNA: TGTGCCAGCAGTCCCGGAGAGTCCAGGGGGAAGAAACTGTTTTTT. Its translation: CASSPGESRGKKLFF. The J gene is TRBJ1-4, the V gene TRBV28; 7 bases line up with TRBD1. V gave up 5 bases and J gave up 11 bases; unmatched junction bases: 14. Germline values: CDR1 MDHEN, CDR2 SYDVKM. The CDR3 extends over 15 amino acids.

Here the CDR3 reads CASSPRRDRGNEQFF. The CDR3 bases are TGTGCCAGCAGCCCGAGACGGGACAGGGGTAATGAGCAGTTCTTC. The rearrangement links TRBV5-8 to TRBJ2-1; 10 bases align to TRBD1. In germline, CDR1 is SGHTS, CDR2 YDEGEE. The V and J ends lost 4 bases and 7 bases, in that order; junction bases with no gene match: 8. The CDR3 loop spans 15 amino acids.

The chain joins TRBV18 to TRBJ2-7; D perhaps matches TRBD1 (6 bases). Germline CDR1 reads KGHSH; CDR2 reads LQKENI. The CDR3 has 17 amino acids. Trimming shortened V by 8 bases and J by 0 bases, and 23 bases separated the two germline ends. CDR3 bases: TGTGCCAGCCCCCGGTCGGGACAAACGAGCCGCTCCTACGAGCAGTACTTC. This gives the protein CASPRSGQTSRSYEQYF.

The chain employs TRBV3-1 (or the pseudogene TRBV3-2) and TRBJ1-1; TRBD1 might be the D (5 bases). The CDR3 runs 17 residues. Germline CDR1 is LGHDT and CDR2 is YNNKEL (reference sequence). V lost 0 bases to trimming and J lost 0 bases, with 14 bases between them. The CDR3 reads CASSQDQQTVMNTEAFF. CDR3 nucleotides: TGTGCCAGCAGCCAAGATCAACAGACAGTTATGAACACTGAAGCTTTCTTT.

The gene calls are TRBV25-1 and TRBJ2-3; tentatively, D is TRBD2 (6 bases). The V gene's germline CDR1 is MGHDK and CDR2 SYGVNS. Trimming removed 6 bases from V and 1 base from J, with 11 bases in between. The CDR3 spans 14 residues. The CDR3 is CASSAGIGTDTQYF. CDR3 nucleotides: TGTGCCAGCAGCGCGGGGATCGGCACAGATACGCAGTATTTT.

The V and J genes are TRBV5-1 and TRBJ1-3, with TRBD1 identical over 9 bases. Per the germline V gene, CDR1 is SGHRS and CDR2 is YFSETQ. V lost 2 bases, J lost 0 bases, and 3 bases stayed unmatched. This CDR3 spans 16 amino acids. The CDR3 region has the DNA TGCGCCAGCAGCTTCGGACAGGGGCTCTCTGGAAACACCATATATTTT. Translating gives CASSFGQGLSGNTIYF.

This chain connects TRBV19 to TRBJ2-7, with TRBD2 matching over 10 bases. The V gene end was trimmed by 3 bases and the J gene end by 2 bases; junction bases not matched to a gene: 4. This CDR3 contains 15 residues. In germline, CDR1 is LNHDA, CDR2 SQIVND (reference sequence). The CDR3 sequence: CASSIRTSGTYEQYF. The CDR3 bases are TGTGCCAGTAGTATTAGGACTAGCGGTACCTACGAGCAGTACTTC. The whole variable domain, remainder taken from reference TRBV19 and TRBJ2-7, is DGGITQSPKYLFRKEGQNVTLSCEQNLNHDAMYWYRQDPGQGLRLIYYSQIVNDFQKGDIAEGYSVSREKKESFPLTVTSAQKNPTAFYLCASSIRTSGTYEQYFGPGTRLTVT.

As regards this clone: Other DNA variants within this sample encode the same CDR3. The J gene is TRBJ2-7, the V gene TRBV19; no clear D gene. CDR1 LNHDA and CDR2 SQIVND come from the germline V gene (reference sequence). The germline V and J ends were trimmed by 6 bases and 1 base, with 10 bases remaining between them. The CDR3 spans 13 residues. This CDR3 is CASRLTESYEQYF. CDR3 bases: TGTGCCAGTAGACTAACTGAATCCTACGAGCAGTACTTC.

V and J are TRBV7-9 and TRBJ2-5, with unresolved D. V lost 3 bases, J lost 4 bases, and 3 bases lay in between. Germline V CDR1 and CDR2: SEHNR, FQNEAQ (reference sequence). This CDR3 has 11 amino acids. The DNA for the CDR3 is TGTGCCAGCAGCTTCGGAGAGACCCAGTACTTC. Amino acid sequence: CASSFGETQYF.

This rearrangement joins TRBV30 to TRBJ1-3; D is perhaps TRBD1 (5 bases). V lost 4 bases and J 4 bases, leaving 17 bases between the germline ends. The CDR3 sequence is 15 residues long. The germline CDR1 and CDR2 sequences are GTSNPN and SVGIG (reference sequence). The CDR3 region is CAWIKIGGGGNTIYF. DNA of the CDR3: TGTGCCTGGATCAAGATCGGGGGAGGAGGAAACACCATATATTTT.

V usage is TRBV10-3 and J usage is TRBJ2-1; 9 bases align to TRBD1. Germline CDR1 ENHRY, CDR2 SYGVKD. V trimming: 3 bases; J trimming: 1 base; junction bases outside the gene matches: 7. The CDR3 covers 17 residues. The CDR3 loop reads CAISEAGTGQSYNEQFF. DNA of the CDR3: TGTGCCATCAGTGAAGCGGGGACAGGGCAATCCTACAATGAGCAGTTCTTC.

The chain joins TRBV7-9 to TRBJ2-3; TRBD1 matches 9 bases. The CDR3 spans 15 residues. Germline V gives CDR1 SEHNR, CDR2 FQNEAQ (reference sequence). V gave up 5 bases and J gave up 3 bases; unmatched junction bases: 6. The CDR3 bases are TGTGCCAGCAGCCCCGGGACAGGGATAACAGATACGCAGTATTTT. It is translated as CASSPGTGITDTQYF.

This chain connects TRBV30 to TRBJ1-1; TRBD1 matches at 10 bases. The CDR3 spans 14 residues. Germline values: CDR1 GTSNPN, CDR2 SVGIG (reference sequence). After removal of 7 bases from V and 0 bases from J, the junction contained 5 bases not matched to a gene. Here the CDR3 reads CASRDRGMNTEAFF. CDR3 DNA sequence: TGTGCCTCCCGGGACAGGGGTATGAACACTGAAGCTTTCTTT. The full variable domain, its missing parts supplied by reference TRBV30 and TRBJ1-1, is SQTIHQWPATLVQPVGSPLSLECTVEGTSNPNLYWYRQAAGRGLQLLFYSVGIGQISSEVPQNLSASRPQDRQFILSSKKLLLSDSGFYLCASRDRGMNTEAFFGQGTRLTVV.